Shown below are 2 T cell receptor beta chains from a single sample sequenced in a study of cytomegalovirus exposure and HLA in healthy donors. With 60 Vbeta and 13 Jbeta primers, the PCR was carried out. Measured with immunoSEQ multiplex PCR; TCRdb has only the in-frame clones, and not every one. This sample's clone table lists more than 95,000 clones. The sequencing sample was made of PBMCs. All receptors derive from a man between 35 and 55 years old in good health and CMV-seronegative.

This chain joins TRBV7-9 and TRBJ1-2, with 7 nucleotides matching TRBD1. The CDR3 is 14 residues long. The germline CDR1 and CDR2 sequences are SEHNR and FQNEAQ (reference sequence). The V segment lost 5 bases and the J segment 0 bases; nucleotides outside the gene matches: 3. The CDR3 DNA follows: TGTGCCAGCAGCCCCGACAGGGCTAACTATGGCTACACCTTC. This encodes CASSPDRANYGYTF.

CDR3 sequence: CASSPSGGIGRTNTEAFF. The CDR3 nucleotides are TGTGCCAGTAGTCCCTCCGGGGGTATTGGACGAACGAACACTGAAGCTTTCTTT. This rearrangement joins TRBV19 to TRBJ1-1, with D possibly matching TRBD1 (5 bases). With 5 bases removed from V and 1 base from J, the gap between germline ends came to 23 bases. Germline CDR1 reads LNHDA; CDR2 reads SQIVND (reference sequence). This CDR3 has 18 amino acids.